A single sample gave rise to the 5 T cell receptor beta chains below, sequenced in a study of PD-L1 blockade in urothelial cancer. The assay was immunoSEQ multiplex PCR, and TCRdb's table has in-frame clones only and misses some. The sample yields roughly 49,000 clones, approximately 86% seen once. Time point meaning: pretreatment peripheral blood. Sequences were derived from PBMCs, sampled around atezolizumab (anti-PD-L1) treatment. These receptors came from a man in his 60s with urothelial cancer.

This chain joins TRBV11-3 and TRBJ2-2; D might be TRBD2 (5 bases). Per the germline V gene, CDR1 is SGHNT and CDR2 is YENEEA. The CDR3 totals 12 residues. With 5 bases removed from V and 6 bases from J, the gap between germline ends came to 7 bases. CDR3 sequence reads: CASSRGPGELFF. As DNA, the CDR3 is TGTGCCAGCAGCCGCGGGCCCGGGGAGCTGTTTTTT.

As concerns this clone: An end of the junction differs from the germline gene, which may be a read error. The V gene is TRBV5-5, the J gene TRBJ1-1; D possibly corresponds to TRBD1 (6 bases). Per germline, CDR1 SGHKS and CDR2 YYEKEE (reference sequence). This CDR3 is built from 16 residues. The CDR3 region is CASSLGGDRRVSEAFF. The CDR3 coding sequence is TGTGCCAGCAGTTTGGGGGGAGACAGGCGGGTTTCTGAAGCTTTCTTT.

The V gene is TRBV7-8, the J gene TRBJ2-7, with TRBD1 as a possible D gene (6 bases). Germline-derived CDR1 and CDR2 are SGHVS and FQNEAQ. The CDR3 extends over 12 amino acids. The V gene lost 5 bases and the J gene lost 6 bases, with 11 bases spanning the gap. As DNA, the CDR3 is TGTGCCAGCAGCCGCACAGGGAGCGAGCAGTACTTC. As protein: CASSRTGSEQYF.

This sequence joins TRBV6-5 and TRBJ2-3; TRBD1 agrees at 7 bases. V lost 0 bases, J lost 3 bases, and 6 bases stayed unmatched. The CDR3 is 16 residues long. CDR1 is MNHEY and CDR2 is SVGAGI in the germline V gene. This CDR3 is CASSYSGQVKTDTQYF. DNA for the CDR3: TGTGCCAGCAGTTACTCCGGACAGGTTAAAACAGATACGCAGTATTTT.

This chain uses TRBV18 with TRBJ1-6, with 9 bases aligning to TRBD1. From germline, CDR1 is KGHSH and CDR2 LQKENI. The CDR3 is 14 amino acids. V gave up 6 bases and J gave up 7 bases; unmatched junction bases: 4. CDR3 residues: CASSQDRGNSPLHF. For the CDR3, the DNA is TGTGCCAGCTCTCAGGACAGGGGAAATTCACCCCTCCACTTT.